This T cell receptor beta chain was obtained from a study of identical twins. The study's findings and limits: It was cross-sectional statistical analysis, not following the same donors, that the conclusions relied on. Potential partial confounding of zero-insertion analyses by invariant MAIT and iNKT cells was noted.

The germline CDR1 and CDR2 sequences are SGHRS and YFSETQ. This CDR3 is built from 14 residues. The V segment lost 5 bases and the J segment 5 bases; nucleotides outside the gene matches: 6. The authors used template switching to add a universal primer site and gave cDNA unique molecular identifiers. TCRdb re-called the 5' RACE reads with MiXCR, one entry per CDR3 protein. The data show about 1.7 million distinct CDR3 sequences, less than 40% seen once. With respect to this clonotype: What it binds is not known.

Each donor was a healthy Caucasian. The TCR comes from a newborn girl in good health. The material sequenced was cord blood. The chain couples TRBV5-1 to TRBJ2-3, with 9 bases lining up with TRBD2. The CDR3 DNA is TGCGCCAGCAGACGGCGGGAGGGCCTAGATACGCAGTATTTT. The encoded protein is CASRRREGLDTQYF.